This T cell receptor beta chain was captured by sequencing in a study of blood T cell repertoires in COVID-19. The CDR3 is 14 amino acids. Looked up from germline, CDR1 is SGHTA and CDR2 is FQGNSA. Note on this clone: A read error may produce the germline difference seen at one junction end.

In the authors' methods: Amplification from reference gene primers served as the basis for estimated nucleated cell counts. Clones were read by immunoSEQ multiplex PCR, and TCRdb kept only the in-frame ones, dropping some. Clone size and V and J calls were adopted from that table, with D and trimming inferred from the DNA. The table lists some 490,000 clones, roughly nine tenths of them singletons. V gene TRBV7-2 combines with J gene TRBJ1-5; TRBD1 aligns across 8 bases. The specimen was PBMCs or T cells enriched from blood (not recorded which). The clonotype originates from a woman between 55 and 75 years old who had recovered from COVID-19. Here the CDR3 DNA reads TGTGCCAGCGGCTTCGTTGGACAGGGAAAGCCCCAGCATTTT. Amino acids: CASGFVGQGKPQHF. Drawing the rest from reference TRBV7-2 and TRBJ1-5, the complete variable domain is GAGVSQSPSNKVTEKGKDVELRCDPISGHTALYWYRQSLGQGLEFLIYFQGNSAPDKSGLPSDRFSAERTGGSVSTLTIQRTQQEDSAVYLCASGFVGQGKPQHFGDGTRLSIL.